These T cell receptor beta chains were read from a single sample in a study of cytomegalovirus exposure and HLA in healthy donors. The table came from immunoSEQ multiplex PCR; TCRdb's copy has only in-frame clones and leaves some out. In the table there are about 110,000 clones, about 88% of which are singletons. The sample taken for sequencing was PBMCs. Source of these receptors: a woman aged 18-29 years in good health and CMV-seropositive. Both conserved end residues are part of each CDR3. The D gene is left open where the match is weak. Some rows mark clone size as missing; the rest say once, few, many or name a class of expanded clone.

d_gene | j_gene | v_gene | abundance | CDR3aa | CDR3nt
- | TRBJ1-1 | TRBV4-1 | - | CASRTGKYTEAFF | TGCGCCAGCAGAACAGGGAAGTACACTGAAGCTTTCTTT
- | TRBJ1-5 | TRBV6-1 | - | CASSETTLTNQPQHF | TGTGCCAGCAGTGAAACAACGCTTACCAATCAGCCCCAGCATTTT
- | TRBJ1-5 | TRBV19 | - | CASSMGGVVGNQPQHF | TGTGCCAGTAGTATGGGGGGGGTTGTTGGCAATCAGCCCCAGCATTTT
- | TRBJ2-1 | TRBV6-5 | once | CASSAGPANNEQFF | TGTGCCAGCAGCGCAGGGCCCGCTAACAATGAGCAGTTCTTC
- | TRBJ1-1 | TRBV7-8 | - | CASSSTRVELGLNTEAFF | TGTGCCAGCAGCTCGACCAGGGTCGAGTTGGGTTTGAACACTGAAGCTTTCTTT
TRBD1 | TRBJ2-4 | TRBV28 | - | CASSPTGTGKLAKNIQYF | TGTGCCAGCAGCCCCACCGGGACAGGAAAACTAGCCAAAAACATTCAGTACTTC
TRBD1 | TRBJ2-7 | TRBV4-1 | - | CASSQGGTGRAYEQYF | TGCGCCAGCAGCCAAGGGGGGACAGGACGAGCCTACGAGCAGTACTTC
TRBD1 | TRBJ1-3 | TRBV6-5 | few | CASTQGQGRNTIYF | TGTGCCAGCACCCAAGGACAGGGGCGAAACACCATATATTTT
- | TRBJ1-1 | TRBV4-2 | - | CASSRTLTSEAFF | TGTGCCAGCAGCCGCACACTAACCAGCGAAGCTTTCTTT
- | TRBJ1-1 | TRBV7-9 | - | CASSFVSQGSKETFF | TGTGCCAGCAGCTTCGTATCGCAGGGCTCAAAGGAAACTTTCTTT
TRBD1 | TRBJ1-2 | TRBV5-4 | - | CASSLAVTGGDGYTF | TGTGCCAGCAGCTTGGCCGTGACAGGGGGTGACGGCTACACCTTC
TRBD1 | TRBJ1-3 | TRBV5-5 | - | CASSTGTGAGNTIYF | TGTGCCAGCAGCACCGGGACAGGGGCAGGAAACACCATATATTTT
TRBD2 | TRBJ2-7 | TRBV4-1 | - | CASSPGLAGYEQYF | TGCGCCAGCAGCCCCGGACTAGCGGGCTACGAGCAGTACTTC
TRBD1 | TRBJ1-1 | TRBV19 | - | CASSTGAGEAFF | TGTGCCAGTTCAACAGGGGCCGGTGAAGCTTTCTTT
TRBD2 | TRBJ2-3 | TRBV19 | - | CASSGLAGGPGGTDTQYF | TGTGCCAGTAGTGGACTAGCGGGGGGGCCCGGGGGCACAGATACGCAGTATTTT
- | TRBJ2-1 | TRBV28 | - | CASSGSTGRIF | TGTGCCAGCAGTGGATCTACGGGTCGGATCTTC
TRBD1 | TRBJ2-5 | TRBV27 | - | CASSPLLRTGGEETQYF | TGTGCCAGCAGCCCGCTCCTCAGGACAGGGGGCGAAGAGACCCAGTACTTC